The 2 T cell receptor beta chains below were found in one sample sequenced in a study of T cell responses to AZD1222 COVID-19 vaccine. Method: immunoSEQ multiplex PCR; TCRdb's copy keeps in-frame clones and lacks some. The sample holds more than 75,000 clones, 80% to 90% seen once. The sequencing used peripheral blood, collected on day 0 of AZD1222 vaccination. These receptors all stem from an adult in good health.

This clone was picked up a small number of times. Other DNA sequences from this sample encode an identical CDR3 as well. V gene TRBV30 combines with J gene TRBJ1-2; tentatively, D is TRBD1 (5 bases). V lost 3 bases, J lost 4 bases, and 6 bases lay in between. This CDR3 has 11 residues. Per the germline V gene, CDR1 is GTSNPN and CDR2 is SVGIG (reference sequence). The chain's CDR3 is CAWRGPYGYTF. The CDR3 DNA reads as TGTGCCTGGAGGGGACCCTATGGCTACACCTTC.

The chain employs TRBV7-9 and TRBJ2-5, with no clear D. Trimming cost V 1 base and J 4 bases, with 10 bases left between them. Germline CDR1 and CDR2: SEHNR and FQNEAQ (reference sequence). This CDR3 comprises 14 residues. As DNA, the CDR3 is TGTGCCAGCAGCTTAGACAGATCGATAGAGACCCAGTACTTC. It is translated as CASSLDRSIETQYF.